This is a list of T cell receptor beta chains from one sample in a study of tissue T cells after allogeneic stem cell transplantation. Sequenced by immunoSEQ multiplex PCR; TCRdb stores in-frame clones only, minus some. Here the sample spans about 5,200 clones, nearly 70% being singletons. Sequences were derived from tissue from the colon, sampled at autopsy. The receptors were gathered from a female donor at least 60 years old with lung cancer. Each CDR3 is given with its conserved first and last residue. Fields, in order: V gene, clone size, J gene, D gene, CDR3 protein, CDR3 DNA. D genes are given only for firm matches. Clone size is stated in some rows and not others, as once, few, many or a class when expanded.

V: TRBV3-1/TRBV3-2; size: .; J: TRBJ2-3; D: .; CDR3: CASSQQMADTQYF; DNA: TGTGCCAGCAGCCAACAGATGGCAGATACGCAGTATTTT
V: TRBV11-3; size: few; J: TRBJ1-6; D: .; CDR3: CASQREQGYNSPLHF; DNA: TGTGCCAGCCAGAGGGAACAGGGTTATAATTCACCCCTCCACTTT
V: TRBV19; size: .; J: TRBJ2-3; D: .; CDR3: CASRAVADSHTQYF; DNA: TGTGCCAGTAGAGCCGTAGCCGACTCTCATACGCAGTATTTT
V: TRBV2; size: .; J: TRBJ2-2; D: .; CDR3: CARGGNTGELFF; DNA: TGTGCCCGCGGTGGGAACACCGGGGAGCTGTTTTTT
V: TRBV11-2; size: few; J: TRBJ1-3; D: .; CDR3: CASSYLGSARNTIYF; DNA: TGTGCCAGCAGCTACTTAGGATCTGCCCGAAACACCATATATTTT
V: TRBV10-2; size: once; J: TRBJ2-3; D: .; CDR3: CASSPLAVSSSTDTQYF; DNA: TGCGCCAGCAGCCCGTTAGCGGTTAGCAGTAGCACAGATACGCAGTATTTT
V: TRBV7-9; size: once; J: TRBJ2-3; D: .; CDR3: CASSLGGPLHTDTQYF; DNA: TGTGCCAGCAGCTTAGGGGGGCCCCTCCACACAGATACGCAGTATTTT
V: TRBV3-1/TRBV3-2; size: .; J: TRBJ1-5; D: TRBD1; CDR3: CASSPFQGVGQPQHF; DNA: TGTGCCAGCAGCCCATTCCAGGGGGTAGGGCAGCCCCAGCATTTT
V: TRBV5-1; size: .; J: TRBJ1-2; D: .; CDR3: CASSRTPAQSNYGYTF; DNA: TGCGCCAGCAGCCGGACCCCTGCGCAGTCTAACTATGGCTACACCTTC
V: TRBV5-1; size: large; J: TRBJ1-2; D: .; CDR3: CASSLRAGDHNYGYTF; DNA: TGCGCCAGCAGCTTACGTGCAGGGGATCACAACTATGGCTACACCTTC
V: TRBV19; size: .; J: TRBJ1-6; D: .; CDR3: CASMPDSIASPLHF; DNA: TGTGCCAGTATGCCGGACAGCATCGCCTCACCCCTCCACTTT
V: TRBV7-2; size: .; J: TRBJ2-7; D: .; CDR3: CASSLVGGRGYEQYF; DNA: TGTGCCAGCAGCTTAGTCGGTGGGAGGGGGTACGAGCAGTACTTC
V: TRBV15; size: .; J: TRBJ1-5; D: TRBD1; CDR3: CATSRARRTGDQPQHF; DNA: TGTGCCACCAGCAGAGCGCGTAGGACAGGGGATCAGCCCCAGCATTTT
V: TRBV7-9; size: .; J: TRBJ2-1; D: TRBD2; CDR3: CASSSRRLAGGYNEQFF; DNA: TGTGCCAGCAGCTCTAGAAGACTAGCGGGAGGGTACAATGAGCAGTTCTTC
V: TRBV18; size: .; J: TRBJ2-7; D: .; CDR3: CASAGVSTYEQYF; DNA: TGTGCCAGCGCCGGGGTGTCCACCTACGAGCAGTACTTC
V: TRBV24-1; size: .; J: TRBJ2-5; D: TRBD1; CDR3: CATSDWGQGKETQYF; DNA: TGTGCCACCAGTGATTGGGGACAGGGAAAAGAGACCCAGTACTTC
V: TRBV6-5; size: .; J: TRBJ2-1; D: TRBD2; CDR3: CASRSLSGVYNEQFF; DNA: TGTGCCAGCAGGTCCCTTAGCGGGGTTTACAATGAGCAGTTCTTC
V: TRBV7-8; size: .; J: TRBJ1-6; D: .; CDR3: CASSLGQEVSPLHF; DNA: TGTGCCAGCAGCTTAGGACAGGAGGTATCACCCCTCCACTTT
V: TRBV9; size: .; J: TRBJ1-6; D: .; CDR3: CASSVGGDRATFLPLHF; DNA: TGTGCCAGCAGCGTTGGCGGTGACCGGGCCACCTTTCTTCCCCTCCACTTT
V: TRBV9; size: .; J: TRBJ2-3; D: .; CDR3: CASSVAAGGTDTQYF; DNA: TGTGCCAGCAGCGTAGCCGCCGGTGGCACAGATACGCAGTATTTT
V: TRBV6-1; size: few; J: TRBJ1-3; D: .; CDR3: CASSARRGAYSSGNTIYF; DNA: TGTGCCAGCAGTGCTCGGAGGGGGGCATATAGCTCTGGAAACACCATATATTTT
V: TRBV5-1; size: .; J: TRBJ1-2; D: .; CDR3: CASSSTSARASNYGYTF; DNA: TGCGCCAGCAGCTCCACGAGCGCCCGGGCCTCTAACTATGGCTACACCTTC
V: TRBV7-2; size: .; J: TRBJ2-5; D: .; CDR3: CASTPGDAQETQYF; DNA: TGTGCCAGCACCCCGGGGGATGCCCAAGAGACCCAGTACTTC
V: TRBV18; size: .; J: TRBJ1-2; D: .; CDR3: CASSPPRQLSPGYTF; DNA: TGTGCCAGCTCACCACCGCGACAGTTGTCCCCTGGCTACACCTTC
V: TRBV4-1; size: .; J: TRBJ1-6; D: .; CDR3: CASSAVQAGSYNSPLHF; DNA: TGCGCCAGCAGCGCCGTACAGGCGGGCTCCTATAATTCACCCCTCCACTTT
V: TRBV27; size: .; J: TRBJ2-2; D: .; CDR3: CASSQGAWRSTNTGELFF; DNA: TGTGCCAGCAGTCAAGGAGCTTGGCGGAGCACGAACACCGGGGAGCTGTTTTTT
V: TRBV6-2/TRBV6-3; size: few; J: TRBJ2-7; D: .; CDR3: CASSYGRLGRQYF; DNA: TGTGCCAGCAGTTACGGCAGACTAGGCCGGCAGTACTTC
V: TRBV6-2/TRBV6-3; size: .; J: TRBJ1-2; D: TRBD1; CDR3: CASSPGTAISYTF; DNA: TGTGCCAGCAGTCCCGGGACAGCGATAAGCTACACCTTC
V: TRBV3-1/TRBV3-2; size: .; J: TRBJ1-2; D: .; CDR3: CASSQWGSKFYGYTF; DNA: TGTGCCAGCAGCCAATGGGGGTCGAAGTTCTATGGCTACACCTTC
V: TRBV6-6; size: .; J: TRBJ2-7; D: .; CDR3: CASSFRQGGGYEQYF; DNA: TGTGCCAGCAGTTTCCGACAGGGCGGGGGTTACGAGCAGTACTTC
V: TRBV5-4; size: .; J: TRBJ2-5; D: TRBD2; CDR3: CASSLGRTSGKETQYF; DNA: TGTGCCAGCAGCTTGGGGAGGACTAGCGGGAAAGAGACCCAGTACTTC
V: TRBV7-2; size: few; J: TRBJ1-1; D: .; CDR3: CASSSSGAFF; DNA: TGTGCCAGCAGCTCGTCGGGAGCTTTCTTT
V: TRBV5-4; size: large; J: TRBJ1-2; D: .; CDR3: CASSPRGNYGYTF; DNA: TGTGCCAGCAGCCCCAGGGGAAACTATGGCTACACCTTC
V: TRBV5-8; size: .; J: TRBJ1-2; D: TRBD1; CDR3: CASSLPTGVAYGYTF; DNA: TGTGCCAGCAGCTTGCCCACAGGGGTCGCCTATGGCTACACCTTC
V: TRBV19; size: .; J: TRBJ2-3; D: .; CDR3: CASGLEPGTPDRDTQYF; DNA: TGTGCCAGCGGCTTGGAGCCCGGGACTCCGGATCGGGATACGCAGTATTTT
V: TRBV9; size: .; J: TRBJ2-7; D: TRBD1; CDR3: CASSPQGAYEQYF; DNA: TGTGCCAGCAGCCCTCAGGGGGCCTACGAGCAGTACTTC
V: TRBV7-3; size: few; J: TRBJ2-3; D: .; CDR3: CASSLIHAGTDTQYF; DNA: TGTGCCAGCAGCTTAATTCATGCTGGAACAGATACGCAGTATTTT
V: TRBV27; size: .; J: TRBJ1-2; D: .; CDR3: CASSFVEPYRYGYTF; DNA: TGTGCCAGCAGTTTTGTGGAGCCCTACCGCTATGGCTACACCTTC
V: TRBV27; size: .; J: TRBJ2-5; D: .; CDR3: CASSSGTLRGAQTQYF; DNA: TGTGCCAGCAGTTCGGGGACGTTAAGAGGGGCGCAGACCCAGTACTTC
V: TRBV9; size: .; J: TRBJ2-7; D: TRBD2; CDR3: CASSRQGLAEYEQYF; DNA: TGTGCCAGCAGCCGACAGGGACTAGCGGAATACGAGCAGTACTTC
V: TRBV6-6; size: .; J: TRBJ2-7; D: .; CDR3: CASISGGTAYF; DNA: TGTGCCAGCATCTCCGGGGGGACAGCTTACTTC
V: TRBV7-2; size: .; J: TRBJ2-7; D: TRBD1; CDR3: CASSLGQGFGEQYF; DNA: TGTGCCAGCAGCTTAGGACAGGGTTTCGGCGAGCAGTACTTC
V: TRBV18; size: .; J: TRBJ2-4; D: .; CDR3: CASSVRQGYKNIQYF; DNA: TGTGCCAGCTCCGTGCGGCAGGGCTACAAAAACATTCAGTACTTC
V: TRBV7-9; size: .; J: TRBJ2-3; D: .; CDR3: CASSFGPGLGGTSTDTQYF; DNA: TGTGCCAGCAGCTTTGGGCCGGGTTTGGGCGGGACTAGCACAGATACGCAGTATTTT
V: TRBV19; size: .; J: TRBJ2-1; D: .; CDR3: CASSIGRRIEQFF; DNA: TGTGCCAGTAGTATAGGAAGACGCATTGAGCAGTTCTTC
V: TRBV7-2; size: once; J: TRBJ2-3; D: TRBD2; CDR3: CASSLDGLAATDTQYF; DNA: TGTGCCAGCAGCTTAGACGGACTAGCGGCGACAGATACGCAGTATTTT
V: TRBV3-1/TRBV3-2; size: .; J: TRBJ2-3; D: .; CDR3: CASSHYGASIADTQYF; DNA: TGTGCCAGCAGCCATTATGGGGCTAGCATCGCAGATACGCAGTATTTT
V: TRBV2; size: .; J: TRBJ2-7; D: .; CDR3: CASSGTSHSYEQYF; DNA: TGTGCCAGCAGTGGGACTTCTCACTCCTACGAGCAGTACTTC
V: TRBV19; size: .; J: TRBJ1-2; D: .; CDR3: CASRPQGGYGYTF; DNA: TGTGCCAGTAGGCCACAGGGAGGCTATGGCTACACCTTC
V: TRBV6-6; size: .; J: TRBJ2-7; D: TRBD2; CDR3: CASSDWTSGGAYEQYF; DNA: TGTGCCAGCAGTGACTGGACTAGCGGGGGGGCCTACGAGCAGTACTTC
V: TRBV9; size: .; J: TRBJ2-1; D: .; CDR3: CASSVDAGSHNEQFF; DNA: TGTGCCAGCAGCGTAGACGCGGGGTCGCACAATGAGCAGTTCTTC
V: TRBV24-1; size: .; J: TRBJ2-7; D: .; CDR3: CATSESGYTEQYF; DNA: TGTGCCACCAGTGAATCTGGGTACACCGAGCAGTACTTC
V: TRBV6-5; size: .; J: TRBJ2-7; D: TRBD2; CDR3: CASKAGGNSYEQYF; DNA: TGTGCCAGCAAGGCGGGGGGAAACTCCTACGAGCAGTACTTC
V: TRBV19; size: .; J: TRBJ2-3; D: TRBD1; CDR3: CASSPPGQGADTQYF; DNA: TGTGCCAGTAGTCCCCCGGGACAGGGGGCAGATACGCAGTATTTT